The clone carrying this TCR beta chain was detected a few times. Its antigen remains unidentified. The sample belongs to a study of post-analysis software for immune sequencing data. Turning to the study itself: The courses of disease that were included comprised relapsing-remitting, secondary progressive and progressive-relapsing multiple sclerosis. The study's findings and limits: Roughly five TRBV segments were more frequent in patients than controls; TRBV5-6, TRBV5-1 and TRBV20-1 belonged to this group. Diversity measured as normalized Chao1 was significantly lower in multiple sclerosis patients than in controls.

Unique molecular identifiers tagged the TCR beta cDNA libraries. T cells numbering about 1 to 11 million yielded 450,000 to 500,000 cDNA molecules. TCRdb reprocessed the PCR reads with MiXCR, giving one entry per CDR3 protein. Here the sample spans fewer than 850,000 distinct CDR3 sequences, roughly 27% being singletons. Trimming at V came to 2 bases and at J to 5 bases, leaving 8 bases not matched to a gene. CDR3 length: 16 amino acids. The sequence derives from a girl aged 10-17 years with multiple sclerosis. The source material was blood. The chain is built from TRBV12-3 or TRBV12-4 and TRBJ2-1; 8 positions match TRBD1. The CDR3 DNA reads TGTGCCAGCAGTTTAATGGGCCAGGGGGCCGACAATGAGCAGTTCTTC. This sequence encodes CASSLMGQGADNEQFF.